This record concerns one T cell receptor (beta chain) sequence. This sample is part of a study of blood T cell repertoires in COVID-19. Study context: COVID-19 samples, acute and convalescent, were from the United States, Italy and Spain. PBMCs, B-cell-depleted T cells, or T cells provided the cDNA or gDNA that made up the material.

In the source study's methods: Cell counts per sample came from amplifying reference gene primers. The data were produced by immunoSEQ multiplex PCR, yet TCRdb's version contains in-frame clones alone and is incomplete. V and J calls and clone size come straight from that table; D and trimming were deduced from the DNA. The sample includes about 240,000 clones, 75% to 85% seen only once; the top ten take roughly 7.4%. Per the germline V gene, CDR1 is KGHSH and CDR2 is LQKENI. This CDR3 has 16 residues. The V end lost 0 bases, the J end lost 3 bases, and 13 bases lay between the germline ends. A Seattle source enrolled patients during active infection and followed them longitudinally.

The sequenced sample consisted of peripheral blood. The receptor was derived from an elderly woman with COVID-19, enrolled during active disease. This chain uses TRBV18 with TRBJ2-3, with a tentative D call TRBD1 (5 bases). The DNA of the CDR3 is TGTGCCAGCTCACCACCCCGACAGACACGGACAGATACGCAGTATTTT. As protein: CASSPPRQTRTDTQYF.